These T cell receptor beta chains were read from a single sample in a study of Ad26.COV2.S vaccination and SARS-CoV-2 variants. Using immunoSEQ multiplex PCR, the repertoire was profiled, and TCRdb retains in-frame clones only, with some absent. The sample shows approximately 240,000 clones, over 75% of them seen only once. This material consisted of peripheral blood, taken in a trial of Ad26.COV2.S vaccine versus placebo. Source of these receptors: a person aged 18-60 years who received the Ad26.COV2.S COVID-19 vaccine or a placebo. The CDR3 runs from the conserved cysteine through the conserved F or W. A D gene is named only where the DNA matches it firmly. Expanded clones get a size class; other rows say once, few or many, or leave the size out.

clone size	V gene	D gene	J gene	CDR3 DNA	CDR3 protein
NA	TRBV30	NA	TRBJ2-2	TGTGCCTGGAGTGTACCAGGAATTGCCGGGGAGCTGTTTTTT	CAWSVPGIAGELFF
NA	TRBV29-1	NA	TRBJ2-7	TGCAGCGTTGAAACCCCGGGGGCGCGGGAGCAGTACTTC	CSVETPGAREQYF
NA	TRBV20-1	NA	TRBJ2-5	TGCAGTGCTCGTGCCGGGGACGGGATGGAGACCCAGTACTTC	CSARAGDGMETQYF
once	TRBV28	NA	TRBJ2-7	TGTGCCAGCAGTTTATGGGAGGGTATCCTCTACGAGCAGTACTTC	CASSLWEGILYEQYF
NA	TRBV5-8	NA	TRBJ1-1	TGTGCCAGCAGCTTTGGACAGCCGAACACTGAAGCTTTCTTT	CASSFGQPNTEAFF
NA	TRBV20-1	NA	TRBJ1-2	TGCAGTGCTAGTCCCCAGGGGAACGGAGGCTACACCTTC	CSASPQGNGGYTF
NA	TRBV5-6	NA	TRBJ2-7	TGTGCCAGCAGCGTCTCGGGGGGCGGCGAGCAGTACTTC	CASSVSGGGEQYF
once	TRBV6-6	TRBD1	TRBJ2-7	TGTGCCAGCAGTTACTCGATGGACAGGGGGCAGTACGAGCAGTACTTC	CASSYSMDRGQYEQYF
NA	TRBV5-1	NA	TRBJ2-5	TGCGCCAGCACCTCAATTCCCGTTAGTGGGCTGGTACAAGAGACCCAGTACTTC	CASTSIPVSGLVQETQYF
once	TRBV2	NA	TRBJ2-3	TGTGCCAGCAGTGAGGGGCTAGAACCAGATACGCAGTATTTT	CASSEGLEPDTQYF
NA	TRBV19	NA	TRBJ1-5	TGTGCCAGTATCTGGTCGGCAGGGCGAAATCCAAACAGCTCTACAGATAGCAATCAGCCCCAGCATTTT	CASIWSAGRNPNSSTDSNQPQHF
NA	TRBV15	NA	TRBJ2-7	TGTGCCACTCGGGCAGGGTCCAGCTCCTACGAGCAGTACTTC	CATRAGSSSYEQYF
NA	TRBV4-3	NA	TRBJ1-1	TGCGCCAGCAGCCAAGTTCCCGGGATACAAGCTTTCTTT	CASSQVPGIQAFF
NA	TRBV11-1	TRBD1	TRBJ2-7	TGTGCCAGCAGCCCGCTGGACAGGGGGCTGTACGAGCAGTACTTC	CASSPLDRGLYEQYF
NA	TRBV18	TRBD1	TRBJ2-5	TGTGCCAGCTCACACCGGGACAGGGGGTACCAAGAGACCCAGTACTTC	CASSHRDRGYQETQYF
NA	TRBV5-4	NA	TRBJ2-5	TGTGCCAGCAGCTTTAGCCAAGAGACCCAGTACTTC	CASSFSQETQYF
NA	TRBV5-5	NA	TRBJ1-2	TGTGCCAGCAGCTTGGGGCCGGGACCGCAGGGGGGCTACACCTTC	CASSLGPGPQGGYTF
once	TRBV4-1	NA	TRBJ2-7	TGCGCCAGCAGCCAAGTGGGCAGGTCCTACGAGCAGTACTTC	CASSQVGRSYEQYF
NA	TRBV27	TRBD2	TRBJ2-5	TGTGCCAGCAGCAGCGGGAGAGGGGAGACCCAGTACTTC	CASSSGRGETQYF
NA	TRBV5-6	TRBD1	TRBJ2-7	TGTGCCAGCAGCATATCGGGACAGCTGGATGAGCAGTACTTC	CASSISGQLDEQYF
NA	TRBV6-4	NA	TRBJ1-2	TGTGCCAGCAGTGATAGGGGATTCGGCGGCTACACCTTC	CASSDRGFGGYTF
NA	TRBV5-1	NA	TRBJ1-2	TGCGCCAGCAGCCCTCGACCGGTTGGTTATGGCTACACCTTC	CASSPRPVGYGYTF
NA	TRBV24-1	TRBD2	TRBJ2-1	TGTGCCACCAGTGACACCTATCTCCGGACTAGCGGGAGTGAAGATGAGCAGTTCTTC	CATSDTYLRTSGSEDEQFF
NA	TRBV7-2	NA	TRBJ2-7	TGTGCCAGCACCCCGGCCGTCACCGAGGGGCAGTACTTC	CASTPAVTEGQYF